A selection of T cell receptor beta chains follows, all from one sample in a study of CD8 T cells in Susac syndrome. Via MiXCR, TCRdb re-called the immunoSEQ multiplex PCR reads, giving one row per CDR3 protein. The table lists around 280,000 distinct CDR3 sequences, 80% to 90% of them singletons. Sequenced material: CD8+ T cells from PBMCs. The receptor set was obtained from a human donor with multiple sclerosis. Both conserved end residues are part of each CDR3. The D gene is left open where the match is weak. The size of a clone is reported for some rows only, either as once, few or many, or as a class for expanded clones.

d_call,clone_size,j_call,v_call,cdr3_aa,cdr3_nt
NA,NA,TRBJ2-7,TRBV7-8,CASSLDAIRYEQYF,TGTGCCAGCAGCTTGGATGCCATCCGCTACGAGCAGTACTTC
TRBD2,NA,TRBJ2-5,TRBV6-5,CASSSFGGSGVPGETQYF,TGTGCCAGCAGTTCATTTGGTGGTAGCGGGGTCCCAGGGGAGACCCAGTACTTC
NA,NA,TRBJ2-7,TRBV29-1,CSVAYRYEQYF,TGCAGCGTTGCTTACAGGTACGAGCAGTACTTC
TRBD2,NA,TRBJ2-1,TRBV9,CASSAVAGGQSEQFF,TGTGCCAGCAGCGCGGTAGCGGGAGGGCAGAGTGAGCAGTTCTTC
TRBD1,NA,TRBJ1-5,TRBV7-9,CASSLAGQSYQPQHF,TGTGCCAGCAGCTTAGCGGGACAGAGCTATCAGCCCCAGCATTTT
NA,few,TRBJ2-2,TRBV19,CASSIEGNTGELFF,TGTGCCAGTAGTATAGAGGGGAACACCGGGGAGCTGTTTTTT
TRBD2,once,TRBJ2-1,TRBV30,CAWSRTSGSLNEQFF,TGTGCCTGGAGTCGTACTAGCGGGAGTCTTAATGAGCAGTTCTTC
TRBD1,once,TRBJ1-1,TRBV12-3/TRBV12-4,CASSPSGPTGMNTEAFF,TGTGCCAGCAGTCCCAGCGGCCCGACAGGGATGAACACTGAAGCTTTCTTT
NA,few,TRBJ2-5,TRBV6-5,CASSYSSAEETQYF,TGTGCCAGCAGTTACTCTTCAGCAGAAGAGACCCAGTACTTC
NA,few,TRBJ2-7,TRBV6-1,CASSKGHQAYEQYF,TGTGCCAGCAGTAAAGGACATCAGGCCTACGAGCAGTACTTC
NA,NA,TRBJ1-1,TRBV3-1,CASSTRPWEGGMNTEAFF,TGTGCCAGCAGCACACGACCGTGGGAGGGGGGTATGAACACTGAAGCTTTCTTT
TRBD2,NA,TRBJ2-7,TRBV27,CASSVAGGSTEQYF,TGTGCCAGCAGCGTAGCGGGGGGATCGACCGAGCAGTACTTC
NA,NA,TRBJ2-3,TRBV9,CASSVQGADTQYF,TGTGCCAGCAGCGTCCAGGGTGCAGATACGCAGTATTTT
TRBD2,NA,TRBJ2-1,TRBV7-9,CASSSPGLAGESSYNEQFF,TGTGCCAGCAGCTCCCCGGGACTAGCGGGTGAAAGCTCCTACAATGAGCAGTTCTTC
TRBD2,once,TRBJ2-3,TRBV11-2,CASSRGLAGDTQYF,TGTGCCAGCAGCCGAGGACTAGCGGGAGATACGCAGTATTTT
NA,NA,TRBJ2-3,TRBV27,CASSLSGRDTQYF,TGTGCCAGCAGTTTGTCGGGTAGAGATACGCAGTATTTT
NA,once,TRBJ2-4,TRBV11-2,CASSPSGERIQYF,TGTGCCAGCAGCCCATCGGGGGAGAGAATTCAGTACTTC
NA,NA,TRBJ2-7,TRBV6-1,CASSEARGIYHEQYF,TGTGCCAGCAGTGAAGCCCGAGGTATCTACCACGAGCAGTACTTC
NA,NA,TRBJ2-1,TRBV28,CASSLAAGRSYNEQFF,TGTGCCAGCAGTTTAGCTGCAGGGCGGTCCTACAATGAGCAGTTCTTC
NA,NA,TRBJ2-2,TRBV9,CASSPGSPNTGELFF,TGTGCCAGCAGCCCCGGGAGCCCGAACACCGGGGAGCTGTTTTTT
TRBD2,NA,TRBJ2-1,TRBV6-2/TRBV6-3,CASSLASGRLNEQFF,TGTGCCAGCAGTCTGGCTAGCGGGAGACTGAATGAGCAGTTCTTC
NA,NA,TRBJ2-1,TRBV9,CASSVEDSYNEQFF,TGTGCCAGCAGCGTAGAGGACAGTTACAATGAGCAGTTCTTC
TRBD1,few,TRBJ1-2,TRBV6-2/TRBV6-3,CASSRTGRGYTF,TGTGCCAGCAGCCGGACAGGGAGGGGCTACACCTTC
TRBD2,NA,TRBJ2-2,TRBV30,CAWSDDRLGLAERNTGELFF,TGTGCCTGGAGTGATGACCGGCTAGGACTAGCGGAGAGGAACACCGGGGAGCTGTTTTTT
NA,NA,TRBJ2-5,TRBV25-1,CASSESRLIETQYF,TGTGCCAGCAGTGAATCTCGTTTAATAGAGACCCAGTACTTC
NA,NA,TRBJ1-2,TRBV6-5,CASRPDSREGYTF,TGTGCCAGCCGGCCGGACAGCCGTGAAGGCTACACCTTC
NA,NA,TRBJ2-7,TRBV5-1,CASSSSTTTYEQYF,TGCGCCAGCAGCTCTTCTACAACAACCTACGAGCAGTACTTC
NA,NA,TRBJ2-7,TRBV6-5,CASSYSLSGASSYEQYF,TGTGCCAGCAGTTACTCGCTCAGCGGAGCTAGCTCCTACGAGCAGTACTTC
NA,once,TRBJ1-1,TRBV9,CASTPNVNTEAFF,TGTGCCAGCACCCCGAACGTGAACACTGAAGCTTTCTTT
NA,NA,TRBJ1-2,TRBV25-1,CASSESEPGMDYTF,TGTGCCAGCAGTGAATCGGAGCCAGGGATGGACTACACCTTC
TRBD1,NA,TRBJ2-1,TRBV5-4,CASSPETGGHEQFF,TGTGCCAGCAGCCCCGAGACAGGGGGGCATGAGCAGTTCTTC
TRBD1,NA,TRBJ2-7,TRBV7-9,CASSLGTGPSYEQYF,TGTGCCAGCAGCTTAGGGACAGGGCCTTCCTACGAGCAGTACTTC
NA,NA,TRBJ2-3,TRBV20-1,CSANERSSTDTQYF,TGCAGTGCTAATGAGCGGAGCAGCACAGATACGCAGTATTTT
NA,NA,TRBJ1-2,TRBV6-5,CASSYSPGRNYGYTF,TGTGCCAGCAGTTACTCGCCGGGACGGAACTATGGCTACACCTTC
NA,NA,TRBJ2-1,TRBV28,CASSLGRIDEQFF,TGTGCCAGCAGTTTAGGACGTATCGATGAGCAGTTCTTC
TRBD2,NA,TRBJ2-3,TRBV7-8,CASSLTSGTADTQYF,TGTGCCAGCAGCTTAACTAGCGGGACCGCAGATACGCAGTATTTT
NA,NA,TRBJ1-3,TRBV6-5,CASSYVGSHTIYF,TGTGCCAGCAGTTACGTCGGGTCGCACACCATATATTTT
NA,NA,TRBJ1-4,TRBV23-1,CASSQGARVARKLFF,TGCGCCAGCAGTCAGGGAGCCAGGGTTGCGAGAAAACTGTTTTTT
TRBD2,NA,TRBJ2-3,TRBV27,CASSYISGGDTDTQYF,TGTGCCAGCAGTTACATTAGCGGGGGCGACACAGATACGCAGTATTTT
TRBD1,NA,TRBJ1-5,TRBV28,CASSVGQGFSLNQPQHF,TGTGCCAGCAGTGTCGGACAGGGATTTTCCCTCAATCAGCCCCAGCATTTT
NA,NA,TRBJ2-3,TRBV20-1,CSARAHPSGGTDTQYF,TGCAGTGCTAGAGCCCATCCTTCAGGCGGGACAGATACGCAGTATTTT
NA,NA,TRBJ2-7,TRBV28,CASSSTGSHFYEQYF,TGTGCCAGCAGTTCAACAGGGAGTCACTTTTACGAGCAGTACTTC
TRBD2,NA,TRBJ2-1,TRBV19,CASSMPGLDVNEQFF,TGTGCCAGTAGTATGCCAGGACTAGATGTGAATGAGCAGTTCTTC
NA,NA,TRBJ1-5,TRBV20-1,CSARDTRGHQPQHF,TGCAGTGCTAGAGACACAAGGGGCCATCAGCCCCAGCATTTT
NA,NA,TRBJ2-1,TRBV7-2,CASSFTRDEQFF,TGTGCCAGCAGCTTTACTCGGGATGAGCAGTTCTTC
NA,NA,TRBJ2-1,TRBV9,CASSPGPNEQFF,TGTGCCAGCAGTCCGGGACCTAATGAGCAGTTCTTC
NA,few,TRBJ2-1,TRBV12-3/TRBV12-4,CASRASLNEQFF,TGTGCCAGCAGAGCTAGCCTCAATGAGCAGTTCTTC